The 21 T cell receptor beta chains below come from one sample, sequenced in a study of T cell responses to AZD1222 COVID-19 vaccine. Method: immunoSEQ multiplex PCR; TCRdb's copy keeps in-frame clones and lacks some. The data contain about 130,000 clones, about 89% of them singletons. Sequenced here: peripheral blood, sampled on day 0 of AZD1222 vaccination. The receptor set was obtained from an adult in good health.

The chain couples TRBV28 to TRBJ1-5; D perhaps matches TRBD1 (5 bases). The germline gives CDR1 MDHEN, CDR2 SYDVKM. This CDR3 region has 16 residues. V lost 5 bases and J lost 5, with 19 bases in between. CDR3 loop: CASSLLRLGGDQPQHF. Written as DNA, the CDR3 is TGTGCCAGCAGTCTTCTAAGACTTGGGGGGGATCAGCCCCAGCATTTT.

The sample holds a few counts of this clone. The chain couples TRBV19 to TRBJ1-2; maybe TRBD1 (5 bases). The CDR3 is 16 residues long. Looked up from germline, CDR1 is LNHDA and CDR2 is SQIVND (reference sequence). The ends were cut back, 6 bases at V and 5 bases at J, with 22 bases in the middle. The CDR3 DNA follows: TGTGCCAGTAGCTCTAAAACAGGCCTTTCCTCATATGGCTACACCTTC. Amino acid sequence: CASSSKTGLSSYGYTF.

The gene calls are TRBV27 and TRBJ2-7; no clear D. This CDR3 is 15 amino acids long. Trimming stripped 5 bases from V and 2 bases from J, with 16 bases between. The germline gives CDR1 MNHEY, CDR2 SMNVEV (reference sequence). The CDR3 here is CASSPDRTAPYEQYF. The CDR3 DNA is TGTGCCAGCAGTCCCGACCGGACGGCTCCCTACGAGCAGTACTTC.

This sequence joins TRBV5-6 and TRBJ2-2; D not resolved. Trimming left V 4 bases short and J 9 bases short, with 16 bases between. The CDR3 length is 14 residues. The germline V gene has CDR1 SGHDT and CDR2 YYEEEE. The CDR3 region has the DNA TGTGCCAGCAGCCCGACTGCGGTTTTCCGGGAGCTGTTTTTT. This gives the protein CASSPTAVFRELFF.

A note on this clone: The sample has other DNA sequences that encode this CDR3 too. This chain uses TRBV7-2 with TRBJ2-7, with D maybe TRBD1 (5 bases). CDR1 and CDR2 (germline): SGHTA, FQGNSA. Trimming left V 4 bases short and J 0 bases short, with 10 bases between. The CDR3 extends over 14 amino acids. CDR3 sequence reads: CASSSTVSSYEQYF. The CDR3 DNA sequence: TGTGCCAGCAGCTCGACAGTAAGCTCCTACGAGCAGTACTTC. The full variable domain, in which reference TRBV7-2 and TRBJ2-7 provide the parts outside the CDR3, is GAGVSQSPSNKVTEKGKDVELRCDPISGHTALYWYRQSLGQGLEFLIYFQGNSAPDKSGLPSDRFSAERTGGSVSTLTIQRTQQEDSAVYLCASSSTVSSYEQYFGPGTRLTVT.

CDR3 sequence: CATHSGAEQYF. Written as DNA, the CDR3 is TGCGCCACCCACTCGGGGGCCGAGCAGTACTTC. This chain joins TRBV10-2 and TRBJ2-7; TRBD1 or TRBD2 may be the D gene (6 bases each). Trimming left V 10 bases short and J 6 bases short, with 13 bases between. Germline loops: CDR1 WSHSY, CDR2 SAAADI. The CDR3 consists of 11 residues.

The chain uses TRBV2 and TRBJ2-7, with D unresolved. Germline loops: CDR1 SNHLY, CDR2 FYNNEI. The CDR3 totals 13 residues. The V gene lost 6 bases and the J gene lost 3 bases, with 12 bases spanning the gap. DNA for the CDR3: TGTGCCAGCAGATGGACCTTTAACTACGAGCAGTACTTC. Amino acids: CASRWTFNYEQYF.

The CDR3 loop reads CASSPQLAAFTDTQYF. DNA for the CDR3: TGTGCCAGCAGCCCGCAACTAGCGGCCTTCACAGATACGCAGTATTTT. The chain uses TRBV27 and TRBJ2-3; 8 positions agree with TRBD2. CDR1 and CDR2 (germline): MNHEY, SMNVEV (reference sequence). The length of the CDR3 is 16 residues. V shed 6 bases and J 2 bases; nucleotides not matched to a gene: 10.

The chain employs TRBV3-1 (or the pseudogene TRBV3-2) and TRBJ2-2, with D perhaps TRBD2 (6 bases). The ends were cut back, 6 bases at V and 2 bases at J, with 13 bases in the middle. The CDR3 runs 15 residues. Per the germline V gene, CDR1 is LGHDT and CDR2 is YNNKEL (reference sequence). This CDR3 is CASSPSGDNTGELFF. CDR3 nucleotide sequence: TGTGCCAGCAGTCCGTCGGGGGACAACACCGGGGAGCTGTTTTTT.

The chain is built from TRBV4-2 and TRBJ1-2; D possibly corresponds to TRBD1 (5 bases). Looked up from germline, CDR1 is LGHNA and CDR2 is YNFKEQ. Trimming left V 0 bases short and J 0 bases short, with 8 bases between. The CDR3 has 15 amino acids. The CDR3 spells CASSQDDSPNYGYTF. DNA for the CDR3: TGTGCCAGCAGCCAAGATGACAGCCCTAACTATGGCTACACCTTC.

The chain recombines TRBV9 with TRBJ1-2, with no clear D. Germline CDR1 SGDLS, CDR2 YYNGEE. V was trimmed by 0 bases and J by 7 bases, leaving 10 bases between them. The CDR3 length is 13 residues. The CDR3 bases are TGTGCCAGCAGCGTAGCTACTGAAGGTGGCTACACCTTC. This encodes CASSVATEGGYTF.

This clone was seen a handful of times. V gene TRBV5-5 combines with J gene TRBJ1-2; 7 bases align to TRBD1. The CDR3 spans 16 residues. Losses at the gene ends were 4 bases for V and 1 base for J; bases not matched to a gene: 10. Germline CDR1 is SGHKS and CDR2 is YYEKEE (reference sequence). DNA of the CDR3: TGTGCCAGCAGCGTGCGACAGGGTAGCTTTAACTATGGCTACACCTTC. It specifies CASSVRQGSFNYGYTF.

This chain joins TRBV10-2 and TRBJ2-6, with D maybe TRBD1 (6 bases). Germline V gene sequence: CDR1 WSHSY, CDR2 SAAADI. Between the trimmed V and J ends, which lost 4 bases and 0 bases, there was a span of 10 bases. This CDR3 comprises 16 residues. CDR3 amino acids: CASSGGQSSGANVLTF. The CDR3, as DNA: TGCGCCAGCAGTGGAGGACAGTCCTCTGGGGCCAACGTCCTGACTTTC.

The chain combines TRBV19 with TRBJ2-2; D is undetermined. CDR1 is LNHDA, CDR2 SQIVND, per germline (reference sequence). The CDR3 extends over 11 amino acids. The V and J ends lost 6 bases and 5 bases respectively, with 4 bases between them. The CDR3 bases are TGTGCCAGTAGAGCGACCGGGGAGCTGTTTTTT. Its translation is CASRATGELFF. The variable domain in full, completed from reference TRBV19 and TRBJ2-2, reads DGGITQSPKYLFRKEGQNVTLSCEQNLNHDAMYWYRQDPGQGLRLIYYSQIVNDFQKGDIAEGYSVSREKKESFPLTVTSAQKNPTAFYLCASRATGELFFGEGSRLTVL.

V usage is TRBV28 and J usage is TRBJ1-2, with D tentatively TRBD1 (5 bases). V was shortened by 5 bases and J by 2 bases, with 9 bases between the two germline ends. The CDR3 extends over 13 amino acids. Germline V CDR1 and CDR2: MDHEN, SYDVKM. CDR3 nucleotides: TGTGCCAGCAGTACCTCAGGGAACTATGGCTACACCTTC. This translates into CASSTSGNYGYTF.

The chain employs TRBV12-3 or TRBV12-4 and TRBJ1-1; D gene unclear. The CDR3 is 13 amino acids. V dropped 3 bases and J dropped 1 base, with 6 bases sitting between them. In nucleotides, the CDR3 is TGTGCCAGCAGTTTGAAGCGGAACACTGAAGCTTTCTTT. It encodes CASSLKRNTEAFF.

The chain has TRBV30 and TRBJ2-7, with D tentatively TRBD1 or TRBD2 (5 bases each). The ends were cut back, 0 bases at V and 0 bases at J, with 15 bases in the middle. Germline-derived CDR1 and CDR2 are GTSNPN and SVGIG (reference sequence). The CDR3 is 16 amino acids. The CDR3: CAWSVRGPRSSYEQYF. CDR3 nucleotide sequence: TGTGCCTGGAGTGTACGGGGACCCAGGAGCTCCTACGAGCAGTACTTC.

V usage is TRBV6-1 and J usage is TRBJ1-2; possible D gene TRBD1, 5 bases. V lost 6 bases and J 6 bases, leaving 14 bases between the germline ends. This CDR3 spans 13 amino acids. Germline values: CDR1 MNHNS, CDR2 SASEGT. CDR3 sequence: CASSRGTQDGYTF. DNA for the CDR3: TGTGCCAGCAGCCGCGGGACTCAGGATGGCTACACCTTC.

The chain has TRBV7-3 and TRBJ2-7; TRBD1 matches at 8 bases. The CDR3 covers 16 residues. With 2 bases clipped from V and 0 bases from J, the junction kept 6 bases outside the gene matches. The germline CDR1 and CDR2 sequences are SGHTA and FQGTGA. CDR3 DNA sequence: TGTGCCAGCAGCTTATATGGACAGGGTCCCTCCTACGAGCAGTACTTC. It is translated as CASSLYGQGPSYEQYF.

This clone came up once. V gene TRBV19 combines with J gene TRBJ2-6; D ambiguous. Germline CDR1 and CDR2: LNHDA and SQIVND (reference sequence). This CDR3 contains 15 residues. Trimming left V 2 bases short and J 4 bases short, with 9 bases between. This CDR3 is CASSIMWSGANVLTF. The CDR3 DNA reads TGTGCCAGTAGTATAATGTGGTCCGGGGCCAACGTCCTGACTTTC.

The V call is TRBV7-2, the J call TRBJ1-1; 7 nucleotides align to TRBD1. CDR3 length equals 14 residues. V trimming: 7 bases; J trimming: 0 bases; junction bases outside the gene matches: 5. Per the germline V gene, CDR1 is SGHTA and CDR2 is FQGNSA. This CDR3 is CASKGQNMNTEAFF. DNA of the CDR3: TGTGCCAGCAAGGGACAGAATATGAACACTGAAGCTTTCTTT.